What follows are 27 T cell receptor beta chains derived from one specimen sequenced in a study of blood T cell repertoires in COVID-19. TCRdb's copy holds only in-frame clones and misses some; the assay was immunoSEQ multiplex PCR. The sample includes some 200,000 clones, around 84% of them seen just once. Material for sequencing was peripheral blood. The receptors shown here come from a woman in her 70s with COVID-19, enrolled during active disease.

In its sample, this clone was seen once. V is TRBV7-9 and J is TRBJ2-1; TRBD2 matches at 8 bases. CDR1 is SEHNR and CDR2 is FQNEAQ in the germline V gene (reference sequence). The CDR3 is made up of 12 amino acids. V was pared by 3 bases and J by 8 bases, with 0 bases of the junction left unmatched. CDR3 amino acids: CASSFGGDEQFF. The CDR3 DNA reads as TGTGCCAGCAGCTTCGGGGGGGATGAGCAGTTCTTC.

The chain joins TRBV30 to TRBJ1-5; D may be TRBD1 (6 bases). Germline CDR1 GTSNPN, CDR2 SVGIG (reference sequence). V gave up 2 bases and J gave up 2 bases, with 13 bases separating them. The CDR3 totals 15 residues. CDR3 nucleotide sequence: TGTGCCTGGAGTCGGGGGGCAGGGGGCAATCAGCCCCAGCATTTT. Amino acids: CAWSRGAGGNQPQHF.

The J gene is TRBJ2-1, the V gene TRBV19; perhaps TRBD1 as D (6 bases). Trimming pared 4 bases from V and 7 bases from J, leaving 14 bases between. This CDR3 is 14 amino acids long. CDR1 is LNHDA, CDR2 SQIVND, per germline (reference sequence). The CDR3 nucleotides read TGTGCCAGTAGTACGCAGGGGTCCGCGAATGAGCAGTTCTTC. This encodes CASSTQGSANEQFF. Filled out from reference TRBV19 and TRBJ2-1, the complete variable domain reads DGGITQSPKYLFRKEGQNVTLSCEQNLNHDAMYWYRQDPGQGLRLIYYSQIVNDFQKGDIAEGYSVSREKKESFPLTVTSAQKNPTAFYLCASSTQGSANEQFFGPGTRLTVL.

This chain joins TRBV10-3 and TRBJ2-3, with 7 bases that match TRBD2. This CDR3 region has 16 residues. J was trimmed by 2 bases and V by 10 bases; bases with no gene match: 15. Germline CDR1 and CDR2: ENHRY and SYGVKD. Here the CDR3 DNA reads TGTGCCAACTCCTGGTTTCTAGCGGAGACCACAGATACGCAGTATTTT. This encodes CANSWFLAETTDTQYF.

The rearrangement uses TRBV28 and TRBJ2-5; the match to TRBD2 covers 9 bases. The germline gives CDR1 MDHEN, CDR2 SYDVKM. The CDR3 covers 15 residues. Germline trimming cut 5 bases from V and 4 bases from J; bases unmatched to any gene: 8. The CDR3 coding sequence is TGTGCCAGCAGTAACAGCGGGGGGAGGCGAGAGACCCAGTACTTC. This encodes CASSNSGGRRETQYF.

This sequence joins TRBV29-1 and TRBJ2-7; 8 nucleotides agree with TRBD2. V shed 7 bases, J shed 4 bases, and the junction held 6 bases outside the gene matches. Per the germline V gene, CDR1 is SQVTM and CDR2 is ANQGSEA. This CDR3 is built from 12 residues. The CDR3 sequence is CSASGGGYEQYF. DNA for the CDR3: TGCAGCGCAAGCGGGGGAGGATACGAGCAGTACTTC.

The rearrangement links TRBV12-3 or TRBV12-4 to TRBJ2-3; D is ambiguous. This CDR3 is built from 11 residues. The V gene lost 6 bases and the J gene lost 4 bases, with 5 bases spanning the gap. CDR3 DNA: TGTGCCAGCAGACTCTCAGATACGCAGTATTTT. Protein: CASRLSDTQYF.

This chain links TRBV21-1 with TRBJ2-1; the D call of TRBD2 is as the table states it, not checked on the DNA. TRBV21-1 is listed as a pseudogene. CDR3 length: 17 amino acids. CDR3 DNA: TGTGCCAGCAGCAACTTGCCCGGGACTAGCTCCTACAATGAGCAGTTCTTC. It translates to CASSNLPGTSSYNEQFF.

Only a few counts were recorded for this clone. The chain uses TRBV7-8 and TRBJ2-5, with D possibly TRBD1 on 6 matching bases. CDR1 and CDR2 from the germline V gene are SGHVS and FQNEAQ. There are 16 residues in the CDR3. V lost 2 bases and J lost 7, with 20 bases in between. This CDR3 reads CASSLIREQGAATQYF. In nucleotides, the CDR3 is TGTGCCAGCAGCTTAATAAGGGAACAGGGAGCAGCGACCCAGTACTTC.

This chain connects TRBV11-2 to TRBJ2-3, with TRBD2 as a possible D gene (6 bases). Deletions cut 8 bases from V and 2 bases from J, with 17 bases between. Per germline, CDR1 SGHAT and CDR2 FQNNGV. The CDR3 length is 15 residues. CDR3 sequence: CASHSGGTYTDTQYF. The CDR3 nucleotides read TGTGCCAGCCACTCTGGGGGGACTTACACAGATACGCAGTATTTT.

The CDR3 DNA reads as TGTGCCAGTAGTCCCGCCGGACTAGTCTCTCTCGAGCAGTACTTC. Its translation: CASSPAGLVSLEQYF. The chain couples TRBV19 to TRBJ2-7, with 7 bases aligning to TRBD2. V lost 5 bases and J lost 6; bases outside the gene matches: 13. The CDR3 runs 15 residues. Germline V gives CDR1 LNHDA, CDR2 SQIVND (reference sequence).

The chain recombines TRBV28 with TRBJ2-5, with D unresolved. Germline loops: CDR1 MDHEN, CDR2 SYDVKM. The CDR3 totals 12 residues. Trimming shortened V by 5 bases and J by 4 bases, and 8 bases separated the two germline ends. The CDR3 here is CASSPPVETQYF. The CDR3 coding sequence is TGTGCCAGCAGTCCCCCAGTAGAGACCCAGTACTTC.

The rearrangement uses TRBV27 and TRBJ2-5; D uncertain. Per germline, CDR1 MNHEY and CDR2 SMNVEV (reference sequence). Trimming pared 0 bases from V and 3 bases from J, leaving 8 bases between. The CDR3 has 14 amino acids. The CDR3 nucleotides read TGTGCCAGCAGTTTATCGGGCAGCAAAGAGACCCAGTACTTC. It specifies CASSLSGSKETQYF.

The chain recombines TRBV5-1 with TRBJ2-7; 8 bases map to TRBD1. CDR3 length equals 15 residues. From germline, CDR1 is SGHRS and CDR2 YFSETQ. Trimming took 4 bases from V and 2 from J; bases not matched to a gene: 8. CDR3 nucleotide sequence: TGCGCCAGCAGCCCTGGACAGGGTGTCACCTACGAGCAGTACTTC. Translation: CASSPGQGVTYEQYF.

This chain links TRBV6-5 with TRBJ2-6, with D unresolved. Trimming left V 6 bases short and J 2 bases short, with 8 bases between. In germline, CDR1 is MNHEY, CDR2 SVGAGI. This CDR3 is 14 amino acids long. The CDR3 loop is CASRAGAGANVLTF. CDR3 nucleotides: TGTGCCAGCAGAGCCGGAGCTGGGGCCAACGTCCTGACTTTC.

The count of this clone is one. This chain uses TRBV30 with TRBJ1-6; a possible D gene is TRBD1 (5 bases). V lost 3 bases and J 8 bases, leaving 17 bases between the germline ends. The CDR3 covers 15 residues. CDR1 GTSNPN and CDR2 SVGIG come from the germline V gene (reference sequence). CDR3 amino acids: CAWSRGGADDSPLHF. The CDR3 DNA is TGTGCCTGGAGCCGGGGGGGAGCGGATGATTCACCCCTCCACTTT.

As concerns this clone: Different DNA sequences within this sample yield the same CDR3. The V and J genes are TRBV12-3 or TRBV12-4 and TRBJ2-1; D remains unclear. The CDR3 is 11 amino acids. V dropped 6 bases and J dropped 5 bases, with 5 bases sitting between them. In DNA form, the CDR3 reads TGTGCCAGCAGCCTTCACAATGAGCAGTTCTTC. Protein sequence: CASSLHNEQFF.

The chain is built from TRBV11-3 and TRBJ1-1, with 10 nucleotides matching TRBD1. Trimming at V came to 4 bases and at J to 1 base, leaving 3 bases not matched to a gene. CDR1 SGHNT and CDR2 YENEEA come from the germline V gene. This CDR3 has 15 amino acids. CDR3 sequence (DNA): TGTGCCAGCAGCTCCGGGACAGGGGCGAACACTGAAGCTTTCTTT. This gives the protein CASSSGTGANTEAFF. The entire variable domain, with the rest obtained from reference TRBV11-3 and TRBJ1-1, is as follows: EAGVVQSPRYKIIEKKQPVAFWCNPISGHNTLYWYLQNLGQGPELLIRYENEEAVDDSQLPKDRFSAERLKGVDSTLKIQPAELGDSAVYLCASSSGTGANTEAFFGQGTRLTVV.

In this sample, this clone turned up once. In nucleotides, the CDR3 is TGTGCCAGTAGTATGTTCGAGGAGACCCAGTACTTC. Residues: CASSMFEETQYF. The V call is TRBV19, the J call TRBJ2-5; unclear D gene. V dropped 3 bases and J dropped 5 bases, with 7 bases sitting between them. Germline loops: CDR1 LNHDA, CDR2 SQIVND (reference sequence). This CDR3 has 12 residues.

CDR3 nucleotides: TGTGCCAGCTCATACGGTATGAACACTGAAGCTTTCTTT. The encoded protein is CASSYGMNTEAFF. The rearrangement links TRBV18 to TRBJ1-1; D is undetermined. Germline loops: CDR1 KGHSH, CDR2 LQKENI. The V gene lost 5 bases and the J gene lost 0 bases, with 7 bases spanning the gap. CDR3 length: 13 amino acids.

The chain links TRBV19 to TRBJ1-1, with a tentative D call TRBD1 (6 bases). Trimming stripped 5 bases from V and 1 base from J, with 11 bases between. Germline assignment: CDR1 LNHDA and CDR2 SQIVND (reference sequence). The CDR3 length is 14 residues. CDR3 sequence reads: CASSWDTSNTEAFF. For the CDR3, the DNA is TGTGCCAGTAGTTGGGACACCTCGAACACTGAAGCTTTCTTT.

CDR3 protein: CASSITGTGNTIYF. The CDR3 bases are TGTGCCAGTAGTATCACGGGAACGGGAAACACCATATATTTT. V gene TRBV19 combines with J gene TRBJ1-3; D unclear. In germline, CDR1 is LNHDA, CDR2 SQIVND (reference sequence). There are 14 residues in the CDR3. V lost 3 bases, J lost 4 bases, and 10 bases lay in between.

The chain joins TRBV14 to TRBJ1-1; TRBD1 matches 10 bases. The V gene's germline CDR1 is SGHDN and CDR2 FVKESK. The ends lost 1 base at V and 13 bases at J; junction bases unmatched: 6. The CDR3 extends over 13 amino acids. CDR3 protein: CASSQVTTGGIFF. The DNA for the CDR3 is TGTGCCAGCAGCCAAGTTACGACAGGGGGCATTTTCTTT.

The chain has TRBV5-5 and TRBJ2-7; D call uncertain. V lost 4 bases and J lost 2, with 19 bases in between. Germline CDR1 is SGHKS and CDR2 is YYEKEE (reference sequence). The CDR3 loop spans 16 amino acids. The CDR3 DNA reads as TGTGCCAGCAGCCCTTCCAACATCGGTCGGGCCTACGAGCAGTACGTC. Its protein product is CASSPSNIGRAYEQYV.

This clone appeared once. V is TRBV5-1 and J is TRBJ2-5; no clear D gene. CDR3 length: 14 residues. V shed 0 bases and J shed 5 bases, with 11 bases lying between them. Germline V gene lookup returns CDR1 SGHRS and CDR2 YFSETQ. The CDR3 DNA follows: TGCGCCAGCAGCTTGGTGGCGGCCGCGGAGACCCAGTACTTC. Residues: CASSLVAAAETQYF.

The chain has TRBV3-1 (or the pseudogene TRBV3-2) and TRBJ1-1; tentative D call: TRBD1 (5 bases). V lost 0 bases and J 3 bases, leaving 8 bases between the germline ends. Germline lookup yields CDR1 LGHDT and CDR2 YNNKEL (reference sequence). There are 14 residues in the CDR3. CDR3 DNA: TGTGCCAGCAGCCAAGATACAGGTTACACTGAAGCTTTCTTT. Protein: CASSQDTGYTEAFF.

The V call is TRBV7-2, the J call TRBJ2-1, with 8 bases that match TRBD2. The CDR3 extends over 15 amino acids. Germline V CDR1 and CDR2: SGHTA, FQGNSA. The V segment lost 2 bases and the J segment 9 bases; nucleotides outside the gene matches: 9. The CDR3 here is CASSLLPAGDVEQFF. The CDR3 DNA reads TGTGCCAGCAGCTTACTTCCAGCGGGGGACGTTGAGCAGTTCTTC. Looking up the rest from reference TRBV7-2 and TRBJ2-1 gives the full variable domain: GAGVSQSPSNKVTEKGKDVELRCDPISGHTALYWYRQSLGQGLEFLIYFQGNSAPDKSGLPSDRFSAERTGGSVSTLTIQRTQQEDSAVYLCASSLLPAGDVEQFFGPGTRLTVL.